One sample yielded the 10 T cell receptor beta chains listed below, sequenced in a study of cytomegalovirus exposure and HLA in healthy donors. Vbeta (60) and Jbeta (13) primers were used in the PCR. Data came from immunoSEQ multiplex PCR; TCRdb stores just in-frame clones and leaves some out. The sample contains approximately 150,000 clones, over 70% of which appear only once. Sequencing input: PBMCs. These receptors originate from a woman aged 35 to 49 in good health and CMV-seronegative.

The rearrangement links TRBV6-5 to TRBJ2-3; TRBD1 might be the D (5 bases). Between the trimmed V and J ends, which lost 8 bases and 2 bases, there was a span of 11 bases. Germline loops: CDR1 MNHEY, CDR2 SVGAGI. The CDR3 has 13 residues. The CDR3 region is CASRRGITDTQYF. The CDR3 region has the DNA TGTGCCAGCCGTAGGGGTATCACAGATACGCAGTATTTT.

This clone occurred a few times. The gene calls are TRBV9 and TRBJ2-1; TRBD2 agrees at 10 bases. Germline CDR1 and CDR2: SGDLS and YYNGEE. This CDR3 is 16 amino acids long. The J segment lost 9 bases and the V segment lost 0 bases, leaving 9 bases of the junction unmatched. The DNA of the CDR3 is TGTGCCAGCAGCGTAGTTACGAGCGGGGGGGCGGGTGAGCAGTTCTTC. Translating gives CASSVVTSGGAGEQFF.

The chain joins TRBV9 to TRBJ2-7, with 7 bases matching TRBD2. Trimming cost V 4 bases and J 7 bases; bases outside gene matches: 8. The CDR3 has 13 residues. Per the germline V gene, CDR1 is SGDLS and CDR2 is YYNGEE. The CDR3 region is CASSPRWGGEQYF. The CDR3, as DNA: TGTGCCAGCAGCCCAAGATGGGGGGGAGAGCAGTACTTC. Supplemented by reference TRBV9 and TRBJ2-7, the full variable domain reads DSGVTQTPKHLITATGQRVTLRCSPRSGDLSVYWYQQSLDQGLQFLIQYYNGEERAKGNILERFSAQQFPDLHSELNLSSLELGDSALYFCASSPRWGGEQYFGPGTRLTVT.

The J gene is TRBJ1-6, the V gene TRBV7-9; 10 positions match TRBD1. CDR1 and CDR2 (germline): SEHNR, FQNEAQ (reference sequence). Trimming took 7 bases from V and 10 from J; bases not matched to a gene: 10. CDR3 size: 15 residues. The CDR3: CASTPAGTGASPLHF. CDR3 DNA sequence: TGTGCCAGCACGCCGGCCGGGACAGGGGCCTCACCCCTCCACTTT.

The chain joins TRBV18 to TRBJ2-7, with TRBD2 matching over 12 bases. With V trimmed by 3 bases and J by 0 bases, 3 bases remained unmatched. This CDR3 is built from 16 residues. CDR1 is KGHSH, CDR2 LQKENI, per germline. This CDR3 is CASSPGLAGSSYEQYF. In nucleotides, the CDR3 is TGTGCCAGCTCACCCGGACTAGCGGGGAGCTCCTACGAGCAGTACTTC.

The chain has TRBV29-1 and TRBJ2-2, with TRBD1 as a possible D gene (6 bases). CDR1 and CDR2 (germline): SQVTM, ANQGSEA. This CDR3 contains 14 residues. V lost 4 bases to trimming and J lost 0 bases, with 9 bases between them. This CDR3 is CSVVGTSNTGELFF. The CDR3 coding sequence is TGCAGCGTTGTGGGGACATCGAACACCGGGGAGCTGTTTTTT.

The chain is built from TRBV19 and TRBJ1-6, with D tentatively TRBD1 (5 bases). V lost 3 bases to trimming and J lost 13 bases, with 10 bases between them. Germline V gives CDR1 LNHDA, CDR2 SQIVND (reference sequence). The CDR3 is made up of 12 amino acids. Here the CDR3 reads CASSMGGMPLHF. DNA for the CDR3: TGTGCCAGTAGTATGGGGGGTATGCCCCTCCACTTT.

The J gene is TRBJ2-7, the V gene TRBV5-1, with D hard to call. CDR1 and CDR2 from the germline V gene are SGHRS and YFSETQ. V was cut by 6 bases and J by 4 bases, with 14 bases left in between. The CDR3 is 13 residues long. CDR3 nucleotide sequence: TGCGCCAGCACTCCCCCCGGGTCTTACGAGCAGTACTTC. This gives the protein CASTPPGSYEQYF.

This clone was picked up a small number of times. This chain connects TRBV6-1 to TRBJ2-5; possible D gene TRBD2, 6 bases. Trimming took off 6 bases at V and 13 bases at J, with 24 bases between the two ends. This CDR3 is 14 amino acids long. Germline V CDR1 and CDR2: MNHNS, SASEGT. The CDR3 coding sequence is TGTGCCAGCAGAACGGGACGGGAGCCCTCTTCGCTGTACTTC. Amino acid sequence: CASRTGREPSSLYF.

The CDR3 DNA follows: TGTGCCAGCAGCTTGGGGGACAGGTCGAACACTGAAGCTTTCTTT. Translated, it gives CASSLGDRSNTEAFF. The genes are TRBV13 and TRBJ1-1, with TRBD1 matching 8 bases. V trimming: 3 bases; J trimming: 1 base; junction bases outside the gene matches: 4. The CDR3 covers 15 residues. Germline V CDR1 and CDR2: PRHDT, FYEKMQ (reference sequence).